Included here is one T cell receptor beta chain sequence, with context. This sample stems from a study of blood T cells in healthy people across ages. Alongside a J-beta primer mix, a sample-barcoded 5' primer served in a second PCR lasting roughly 7 to 12 cycles. TCRdb re-analysed the 5' RACE reads in MiXCR, keeping a single row per CDR3 protein. Among 800,000 or so distinct CDR3 sequences listed, roughly 25% were seen once. The data also belong to a second study, concerning T cells of mothers and their children.

This sequence originates from a boy younger than 18 in good health. The specimen sequenced was blood.

CDR3 sequence reads: CASSQDHRTGLTGANVLTF. CDR3 nucleotides: TGCGCCAGCAGCCAAGATCACCGGACGGGACTAACTGGGGCCAACGTCCTGACTTTC. The chain joins TRBV4-3 to TRBJ2-6; 7 nucleotides line up with TRBD2. J gave up 2 bases and V 0 bases, and 10 bases lay outside the gene matches. The CDR3 is made up of 19 amino acids. CDR1 and CDR2 (germline): LGHNA, YSLEER.